The 26 T cell receptor beta chains reported below all come from one sample, sequenced in a study of long-term antiretroviral therapy in people with HIV. With survey level as its setting, the immunoSEQ assay was v3.0. Clones were read by immunoSEQ multiplex PCR, and TCRdb kept only the in-frame ones, dropping some. The sample records fewer than 35,000 clones, around three quarters being singletons. Specimen: unsorted PBMCs, collected 2 years after starting antiretroviral therapy. The receptors were gathered from a woman aged 45-60 years with HIV.

This chain joins TRBV6-1 and TRBJ2-1, with TRBD1 matching over 10 bases. Germline CDR1 and CDR2: MNHNS and SASEGT. This CDR3 contains 14 residues. V shed 6 bases, J shed 6 bases, and the junction held 5 bases outside the gene matches. Here the CDR3 reads CASRGQGISNEQFF. CDR3 DNA: TGTGCCAGCAGGGGACAGGGGATAAGCAATGAGCAGTTCTTC.

The J gene is TRBJ2-6, the V gene TRBV14, with a weak D call TRBD2 (6 bases). V was pared by 7 bases and J by 0 bases, with 13 bases between. The CDR3 covers 16 residues. Germline V CDR1 and CDR2: SGHDN, FVKESK. In DNA, the CDR3 is TGTGCCAGCACGATCGGGAGTTACTCTGGGGCCAACGTCCTGACTTTC. Translated, it gives CASTIGSYSGANVLTF.

The DNA for the CDR3 is TGCGCCAGCAGCCAGGGGAGCGGGGGGGCCGCATCCTACAATGAGCAGTTCTTC. It yields the protein CASSQGSGGAASYNEQFF. The V and J genes are TRBV4-1 and TRBJ2-1; 10 bases match TRBD2. The CDR3 is made up of 18 amino acids. From germline, CDR1 is MGHRA and CDR2 YSYEKL. The trim removed 3 bases at V and 1 base at J, leaving 9 bases unmatched.

The chain recombines TRBV27 with TRBJ1-1, with 9 bases identical to TRBD1. Per the germline V gene, CDR1 is MNHEY and CDR2 is SMNVEV (reference sequence). Trimming removed 5 bases from V and 12 bases from J; junction bases left unmatched: 13. This CDR3 contains 14 residues. CDR3 protein: CASSPGTGGAGTFF. As DNA, the CDR3 is TGTGCCAGCAGTCCCGGTACAGGGGGCGCGGGAACTTTCTTT.

This chain joins TRBV28 and TRBJ2-5, with a tentative D call TRBD2 (6 bases). Trimming left V 3 bases short and J 5 bases short, with 13 bases between. The CDR3 has 14 residues. CDR1 is MDHEN and CDR2 is SYDVKM in the germline V gene. Here the CDR3 DNA reads TGTGCCAGCAGTTTTGGAGGGGCGGGCGAGACCCAGTACTTC. Protein sequence: CASSFGGAGETQYF.

V and J are TRBV4-1 and TRBJ2-2, with 8 bases identical to TRBD2. The CDR3 length is 16 residues. V trimming: 0 bases; J trimming: 1 base; junction bases outside the gene matches: 1. From germline, CDR1 is MGHRA and CDR2 YSYEKL. The CDR3 DNA follows: TGCGCCAGCAGCCAAGAGGGGACTAGGAACACCGGGGAGCTGTTTTTT. Amino acid sequence: CASSQEGTRNTGELFF.

The chain recombines TRBV29-1 with TRBJ2-7, with D unclear. The V gene's germline CDR1 is SQVTM and CDR2 ANQGSEA. The CDR3 is 12 amino acids. V dropped 4 bases and J dropped 0 bases, with 7 bases sitting between them. The CDR3 bases are TGCAGCGTTGCCGGGTCCTCCTACGAGCAGTACTTC. Encoded protein: CSVAGSSYEQYF.

The chain uses TRBV28 and TRBJ1-2; D may be TRBD1 (5 bases). This CDR3 has 12 amino acids. The germline V and J ends were trimmed by 8 bases and 1 base, with 8 bases remaining between them. The germline V gene encodes CDR1 MDHEN and CDR2 SYDVKM. CDR3 DNA sequence: TGTGCCAGCGGCGGGGGTAACTATGGCTACACCTTC. This gives the protein CASGGGNYGYTF.

The chain combines TRBV5-1 with TRBJ1-6, with D hard to call. The CDR3 covers 14 residues. Per germline, CDR1 SGHRS and CDR2 YFSETQ. Trimming stripped 1 base from V and 7 bases from J, with 9 bases between. The chain's CDR3 is CASSLLTANSPLHF. The CDR3 region has the DNA TGCGCCAGCAGCTTGTTGACCGCAAATTCACCCCTCCACTTT.

The chain carries TRBV6-1 and TRBJ2-5; TRBD1 matches 7 bases. Germline loops: CDR1 MNHNS, CDR2 SASEGT. V shed 0 bases and J 3 bases; nucleotides not matched to a gene: 1. The CDR3 runs 14 residues. The CDR3 here is CASSEADREETQYF. The DNA of the CDR3 is TGTGCCAGCAGTGAAGCAGACAGGGAAGAGACCCAGTACTTC.

J is TRBJ2-7 and V is TRBV4-1; 8 positions agree with TRBD1. The CDR3 spans 13 residues. CDR1 is MGHRA, CDR2 YSYEKL, per germline. Losses at the gene ends were 0 bases for V and 6 bases for J; bases not matched to a gene: 1. In DNA, the CDR3 is TGCGCCAGCAGCCAAGAACAGGGGGGCGAGCAGTACGTC. This translates into CASSQEQGGEQYV.

CDR3 coding DNA: TGTGCCAGCAGCTCGGGTGGCAGTAATTCACCCCTCCACTTT. Residues: CASSSGGSNSPLHF. The J gene is TRBJ1-6, the V gene TRBV5-8; no clear D gene. CDR1 and CDR2 (germline): SGHTS, YDEGEE. The CDR3 is 14 residues long. Trimming removed 3 bases from V and 6 bases from J, with 10 bases in between.

The chain couples TRBV29-1 to TRBJ2-3, with 10 bases identical to TRBD2. Germline V gene data show CDR1 as SQVTM and CDR2 as ANQGSEA. The CDR3 spans 14 residues. The J segment lost 4 bases and the V segment lost 7 bases, leaving 8 bases of the junction unmatched. The CDR3 region is CSAGSSGGADTQYF. The CDR3 DNA reads TGCAGCGCCGGCTCTAGCGGGGGTGCAGATACGCAGTATTTT.

J is TRBJ2-6 and V is TRBV4-1; D uncertain. CDR1 and CDR2 from the germline V gene are MGHRA and YSYEKL. Trimming took off 2 bases at V and 3 bases at J, with 17 bases between the two ends. CDR3 length: 18 amino acids. Here the CDR3 DNA reads TGCGCCAGCAGCCAAACCCAAAATGTAGGAATTGGGGCCAACGTCCTGACTTTC. Protein: CASSQTQNVGIGANVLTF.

The rearrangement uses TRBV2 and TRBJ1-3, with unresolved D. The germline gives CDR1 SNHLY, CDR2 FYNNEI. V lost 1 base and J 11 bases, leaving 9 bases between the germline ends. The CDR3 consists of 12 residues. The CDR3 reads CASSEGEAAIYF. In DNA form, the CDR3 reads TGTGCCAGCAGTGAAGGGGAGGCAGCCATATATTTT.

This chain uses TRBV9 with TRBJ2-3; no reliable D call. The germline V gene has CDR1 SGDLS and CDR2 YYNGEE. V lost 0 bases and J 3 bases, leaving 11 bases between the germline ends. The CDR3 loop spans 15 amino acids. The CDR3 region has the DNA TGTGCCAGCAGCGTAGGTTTGGATAGTACAGATACGCAGTATTTT. Amino acid sequence: CASSVGLDSTDTQYF.

CDR3: CASSNGQGTYEQYF. The CDR3 coding sequence is TGTGCCAGCAGCAACGGACAGGGGACCTACGAGCAGTACTTC. V is TRBV9 and J is TRBJ2-7, with 9 positions matching TRBD1. The J segment lost 2 bases and the V segment lost 4 bases, leaving 4 bases of the junction unmatched. The germline V gene encodes CDR1 SGDLS and CDR2 YYNGEE. The CDR3 consists of 14 residues.

The rearrangement links TRBV27 to TRBJ2-7; D is ambiguous. V lost 7 bases, J lost 7 bases, and 11 bases lay in between. Germline CDR1 MNHEY, CDR2 SMNVEV (reference sequence). There are 11 residues in the CDR3. This CDR3 is CASTHSGEQYF. The CDR3 nucleotides read TGTGCCAGCACCCACTCCGGAGAGCAGTACTTC.

The V call is TRBV5-1, the J call TRBJ2-5, with a weak D call TRBD2 (6 bases). Germline V gene lookup returns CDR1 SGHRS and CDR2 YFSETQ. The CDR3 is 14 residues long. V dropped 3 bases and J dropped 4 bases, with 13 bases sitting between them. CDR3 in amino acids: CASSSGTGRETQYF. The CDR3 DNA reads TGCGCCAGCAGCTCTGGGACCGGGAGAGAGACCCAGTACTTC.

The chain carries TRBV6-1 and TRBJ2-2; 12 bases map to TRBD2. This CDR3 comprises 19 residues. V lost 1 base to trimming and J lost 7 bases; unmatched junction nucleotides: 13. Germline-derived CDR1 and CDR2 are MNHNS and SASEGT. CDR3 in DNA: TGTGCCAGCAGTGAAGATTCTCTAGCGGGGGGGCCTCGGTACGGGGAGCTGTTTTTT. It translates to CASSEDSLAGGPRYGELFF.

This clone was detected a few times. This chain uses TRBV7-8 with TRBJ2-2; D is possibly TRBD1 (5 bases). Germline values: CDR1 SGHVS, CDR2 FQNEAQ. V was pared by 6 bases and J by 0 bases, with 14 bases between. The CDR3 has 16 amino acids. CDR3 bases: TGTGCCAGCAGAAATTACAGGAGCGCGAACACCGGGGAGCTGTTTTTT. As protein: CASRNYRSANTGELFF.

This clone has a handful of counts. The CDR3 nucleotides read TGCGCCAGCAGCTTGACAGGGAACACTGAAGCTTTCTTT. Its translation: CASSLTGNTEAFF. The chain has TRBV5-1 and TRBJ1-1; possibly TRBD1 for D (5 bases). Germline CDR1 is SGHRS and CDR2 is YFSETQ. V dropped 1 base and J dropped 1 base, with 5 bases sitting between them. The CDR3 loop spans 13 amino acids.

This clone is a singleton in its sample. The chain recombines TRBV6-5 with TRBJ2-5; D unclear. The germline V gene encodes CDR1 MNHEY and CDR2 SVGAGI. Trimming removed 4 bases at V and 1 base at J, with 4 bases between. This CDR3 contains 12 residues. The DNA of the CDR3 is TGTGCCAGCAGTTGGGGCCAAGAGACCCAGTACTTC. It specifies CASSWGQETQYF.

The rearrangement joins TRBV2 to TRBJ2-4, with 7 bases aligning to TRBD1. CDR1 SNHLY and CDR2 FYNNEI come from the germline V gene. Losses at the gene ends were 7 bases for V and 6 bases for J; bases not matched to a gene: 9. The CDR3 runs 14 residues. CDR3 sequence reads: CASIGQEGANIQYF. DNA for the CDR3: TGTGCCAGCATCGGACAGGAAGGGGCAAACATTCAGTACTTC.

J is TRBJ2-7 and V is TRBV29-1; 9 nucleotides match TRBD1. Trimming took 2 bases from V and 1 from J; bases not matched to a gene: 6. This CDR3 is built from 15 residues. CDR1 is SQVTM, CDR2 ANQGSEA, per germline. The CDR3 DNA reads as TGCAGCGTTGAATCTTATGGGACAGGGTCCTACGAGCAGTACTTC. It is translated as CSVESYGTGSYEQYF.

The chain uses TRBV30 and TRBJ2-7; 7 bases match TRBD2. The CDR3 sequence is 13 residues long. With 1 base clipped from V and 4 bases from J, the junction kept 4 bases outside the gene matches. Per germline, CDR1 GTSNPN and CDR2 SVGIG (reference sequence). CDR3 sequence (DNA): TGTGCCTGGAGTGCCGGGCGGGGGTACGAGCAGTACTTC. Translation: CAWSAGRGYEQYF.